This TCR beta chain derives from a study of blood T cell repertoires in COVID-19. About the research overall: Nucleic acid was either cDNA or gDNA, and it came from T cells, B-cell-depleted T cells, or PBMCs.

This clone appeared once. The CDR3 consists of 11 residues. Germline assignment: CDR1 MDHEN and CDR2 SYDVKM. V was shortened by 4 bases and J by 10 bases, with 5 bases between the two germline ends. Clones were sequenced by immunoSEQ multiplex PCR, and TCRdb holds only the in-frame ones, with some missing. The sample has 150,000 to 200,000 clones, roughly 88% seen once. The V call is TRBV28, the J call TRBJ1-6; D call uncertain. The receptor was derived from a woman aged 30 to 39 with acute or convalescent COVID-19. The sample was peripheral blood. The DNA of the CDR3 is TGTGCCAGCAGTTCGGGGTCACCCCTCCACTTT. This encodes CASSSGSPLHF. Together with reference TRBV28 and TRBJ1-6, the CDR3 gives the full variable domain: DVKVTQSSRYLVKRTGEKVFLECVQDMDHENMFWYRQDPGLGLRLIYFSYDVKMKEKGDIPEGYSVSREKKERFSLILESASTNQTSMYLCASSSGSPLHFGNGTRLTVT.